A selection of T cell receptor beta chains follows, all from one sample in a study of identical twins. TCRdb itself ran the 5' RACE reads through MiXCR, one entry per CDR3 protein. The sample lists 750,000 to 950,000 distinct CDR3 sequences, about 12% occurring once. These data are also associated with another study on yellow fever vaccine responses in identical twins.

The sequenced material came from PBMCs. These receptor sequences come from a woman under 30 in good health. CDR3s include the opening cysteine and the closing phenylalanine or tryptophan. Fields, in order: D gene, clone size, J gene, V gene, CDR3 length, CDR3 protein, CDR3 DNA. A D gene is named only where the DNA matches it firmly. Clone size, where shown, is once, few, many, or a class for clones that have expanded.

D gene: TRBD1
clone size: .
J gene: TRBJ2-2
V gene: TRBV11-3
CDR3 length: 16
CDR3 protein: CASSLRTGEGTGELFF
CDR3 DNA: TGTGCCAGCAGCTTACGGACAGGGGAAGGTACCGGGGAGCTGTTTTTT

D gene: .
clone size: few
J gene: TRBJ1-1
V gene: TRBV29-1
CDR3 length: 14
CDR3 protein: CSVGSRAVNTEAFF
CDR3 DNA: TGCAGCGTTGGGTCCCGGGCAGTAAACACTGAAGCTTTCTTT

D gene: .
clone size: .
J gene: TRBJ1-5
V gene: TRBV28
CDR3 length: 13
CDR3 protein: CASRGGGDQPQHF
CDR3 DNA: TGTGCCAGCAGGGGCGGGGGGGATCAGCCCCAGCATTTT

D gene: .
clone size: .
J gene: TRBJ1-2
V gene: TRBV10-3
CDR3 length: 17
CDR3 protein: CAISEGDRQLIRGGYTF
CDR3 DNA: TGTGCCATCAGTGAGGGGGACCGTCAGTTGATACGCGGGGGCTACACCTTC

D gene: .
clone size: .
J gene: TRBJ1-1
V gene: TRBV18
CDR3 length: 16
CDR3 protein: CASSPPIGRAGAEAFF
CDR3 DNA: TGTGCCAGCTCACCACCGATCGGGCGGGCTGGCGCTGAAGCTTTCTTT

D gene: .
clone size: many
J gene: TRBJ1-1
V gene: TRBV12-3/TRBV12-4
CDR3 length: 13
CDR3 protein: CASSWGDAVGTFF
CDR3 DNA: TGTGCCAGCAGTTGGGGGGACGCCGTTGGTACATTCTTT

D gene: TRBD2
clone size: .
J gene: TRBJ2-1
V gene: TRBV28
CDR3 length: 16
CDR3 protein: CATGTSELSYYNEQFF
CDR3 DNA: TGTGCCACCGGGACTAGCGAATTGAGCTACTACAATGAGCAGTTCTTC

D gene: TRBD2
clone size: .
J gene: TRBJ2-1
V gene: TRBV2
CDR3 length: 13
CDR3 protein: CASSERLAGGQFF
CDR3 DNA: TGTGCCAGCAGTGAACGGCTAGCGGGGGGGCAGTTCTTC

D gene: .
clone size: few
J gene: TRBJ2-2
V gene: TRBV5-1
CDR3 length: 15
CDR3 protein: CASSLGTHRTGELFF
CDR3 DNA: TGCGCCAGCAGCTTGGGTACACACCGCACCGGGGAGCTGTTTTTT

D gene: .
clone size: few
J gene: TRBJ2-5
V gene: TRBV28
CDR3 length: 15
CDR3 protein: CASSQLPGDQETQYF
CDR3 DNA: TGTGCCAGCAGCCAACTTCCAGGTGACCAAGAGACCCAGTACTTC

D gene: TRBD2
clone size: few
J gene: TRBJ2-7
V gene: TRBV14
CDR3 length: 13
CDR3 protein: CASSLPTGGEQYF
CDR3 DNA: TGTGCCAGCAGCCTTCCAACGGGAGGAGAGCAGTACTTC

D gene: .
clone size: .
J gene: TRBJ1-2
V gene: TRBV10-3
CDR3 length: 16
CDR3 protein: CAISDLIAGISYGYTF
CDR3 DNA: TGTGCCATCAGTGATCTCATCGCAGGGATCAGCTATGGCTACACCTTC

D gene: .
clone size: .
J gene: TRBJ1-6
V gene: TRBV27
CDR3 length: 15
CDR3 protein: CASSFTSSYNSPLHF
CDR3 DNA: TGTGCCAGCAGTTTCACGAGCTCCTATAATTCACCCCTCCACTTT